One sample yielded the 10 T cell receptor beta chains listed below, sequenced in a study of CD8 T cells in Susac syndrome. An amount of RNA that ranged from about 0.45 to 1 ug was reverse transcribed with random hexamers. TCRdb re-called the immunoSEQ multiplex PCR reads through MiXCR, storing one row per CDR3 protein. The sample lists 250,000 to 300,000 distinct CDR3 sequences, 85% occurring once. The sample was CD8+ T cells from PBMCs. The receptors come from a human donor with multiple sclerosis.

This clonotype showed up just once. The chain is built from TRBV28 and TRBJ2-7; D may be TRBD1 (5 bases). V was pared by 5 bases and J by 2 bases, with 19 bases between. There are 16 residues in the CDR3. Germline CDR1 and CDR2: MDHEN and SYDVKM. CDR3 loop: CASSQGFFEEPYEQYF. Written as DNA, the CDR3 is TGTGCCAGCAGTCAGGGCTTTTTTGAGGAGCCCTACGAGCAGTACTTC.

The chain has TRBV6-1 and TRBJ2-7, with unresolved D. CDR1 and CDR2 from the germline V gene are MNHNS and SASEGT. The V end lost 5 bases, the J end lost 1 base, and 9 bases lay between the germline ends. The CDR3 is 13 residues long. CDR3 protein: CASSHGLSYEQYF. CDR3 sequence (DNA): TGTGCCAGCAGTCACGGGCTTTCCTACGAGCAGTACTTC.

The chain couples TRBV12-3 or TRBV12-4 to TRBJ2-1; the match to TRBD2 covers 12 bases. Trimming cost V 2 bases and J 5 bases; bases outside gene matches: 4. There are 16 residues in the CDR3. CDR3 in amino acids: CASSLSGLAGNNEQFF. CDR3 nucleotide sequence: TGTGCCAGCAGTTTATCCGGACTAGCGGGAAACAATGAGCAGTTCTTC.

CDR3 sequence: CASRFQGSNQPQHF. The CDR3 bases are TGTGCCAGCAGGTTCCAGGGAAGCAATCAGCCCCAGCATTTT. The genes are TRBV27 and TRBJ1-5; D perhaps matches TRBD1 (5 bases). The CDR3 loop spans 14 amino acids. V was trimmed by 6 bases and J by 1 base, leaving 10 bases between them. Germline assignment: CDR1 MNHEY and CDR2 SMNVEV (reference sequence).

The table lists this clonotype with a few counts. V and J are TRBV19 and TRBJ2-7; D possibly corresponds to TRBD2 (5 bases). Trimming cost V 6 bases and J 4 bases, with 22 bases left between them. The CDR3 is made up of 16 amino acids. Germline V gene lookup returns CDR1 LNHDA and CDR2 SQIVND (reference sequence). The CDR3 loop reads CASSPVLKRLSYEQYF. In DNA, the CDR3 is TGTGCCAGTAGCCCCGTTTTGAAGAGACTAAGTTACGAGCAGTACTTC.

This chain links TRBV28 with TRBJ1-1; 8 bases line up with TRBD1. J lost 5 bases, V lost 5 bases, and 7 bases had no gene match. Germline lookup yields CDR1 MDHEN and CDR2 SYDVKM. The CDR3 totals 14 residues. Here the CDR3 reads CASSAQGVRTEAFF. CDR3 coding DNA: TGTGCCAGCAGTGCACAGGGGGTAAGAACTGAAGCTTTCTTT.

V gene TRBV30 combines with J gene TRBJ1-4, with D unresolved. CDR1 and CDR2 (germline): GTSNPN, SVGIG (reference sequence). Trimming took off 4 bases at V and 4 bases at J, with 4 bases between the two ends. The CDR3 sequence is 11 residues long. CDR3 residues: CAWTFNEKLFF. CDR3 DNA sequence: TGTGCCTGGACTTTTAATGAAAAACTGTTTTTT.

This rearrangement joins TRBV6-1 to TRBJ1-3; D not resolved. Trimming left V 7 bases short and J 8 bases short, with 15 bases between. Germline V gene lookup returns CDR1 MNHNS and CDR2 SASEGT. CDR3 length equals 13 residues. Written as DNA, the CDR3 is TGTGCCAGCACCAACACCTACTCAGACACCATATATTTT. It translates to CASTNTYSDTIYF.

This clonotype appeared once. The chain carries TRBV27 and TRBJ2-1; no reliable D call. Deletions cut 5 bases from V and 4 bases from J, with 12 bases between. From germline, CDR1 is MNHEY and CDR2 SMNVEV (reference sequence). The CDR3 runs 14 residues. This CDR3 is CASSPWTAYNEQFF. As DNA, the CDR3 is TGTGCCAGCAGTCCCTGGACGGCATACAATGAGCAGTTCTTC.

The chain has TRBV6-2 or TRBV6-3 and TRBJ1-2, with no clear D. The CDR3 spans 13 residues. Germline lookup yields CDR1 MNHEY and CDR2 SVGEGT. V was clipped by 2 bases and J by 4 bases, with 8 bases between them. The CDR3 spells CASSYVDSYGYTF. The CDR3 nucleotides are TGTGCCAGCAGTTACGTGGATTCCTATGGCTACACCTTC.